This is a list of T cell receptor beta chains from one sample in a study of OX40 agonist ivuxolimab in advanced cancers. Method: immunoSEQ multiplex PCR; TCRdb's copy keeps in-frame clones and lacks some. The data show roughly 70,000 clones, with more than 70% seen just once and 0.45% to 0.6% held by the top ten. Sequenced here: CD4+ or CD8+ T cells sorted from blood, sampled in a trial of the OX40 agonist ivuxolimab. Every receptor here comes from an adult with an advanced solid tumor such as melanoma, head and neck, liver or kidney cancer. Each CDR3 is given without its conserved first and last residue.

j_gene | len | v_gene | CDR3aa
TRBJ1-2 | 14 | TRBV7-8 | ASSLAMTGGSYGYT
TRBJ2-7 | 14 | TRBV5-1 | ASSLLAGGQFYEQY
TRBJ1-1 | 11 | TRBV5-4 | ASTSKVNTEAF
TRBJ1-3 | 14 | TRBV5-5 | ASSPWVGASGNTIY
TRBJ1-1 | 12 | TRBV6-1 | ASSAIEASTEAF
TRBJ1-5 | 12 | TRBV2 | ASSERAGEQPQH
TRBJ2-3 | 14 | TRBV5-4 | ASSTAGLASRDTQY
TRBJ2-2 | 10 | TRBV6-5 | ASNGNTGELF
TRBJ1-3 | 14 | TRBV5-1 | ASSRMDSSSGNTIY
TRBJ2-7 | 12 | TRBV9 | ASSPYGGAYEQY
TRBJ2-2 | 12 | TRBV5-4 | ASSLGKGSGELF
TRBJ1-3 | 13 | TRBV5-1 | ASSLAGARGNTIY
TRBJ2-3 | 10 | TRBV29-1 | SVEEGGVKQY
TRBJ1-2 | 10 | TRBV6-1 | ASSEASYGYT
TRBJ2-2 | 14 | TRBV10-3 | AISSFSGVSTGELF
TRBJ1-3 | 13 | TRBV18 | ASSPTVGPGNTIY
TRBJ2-2 | 12 | TRBV2 | ASRGGSNTGELF
TRBJ2-5 | 14 | TRBV10-3 | AISGLAGGGQETQY
TRBJ2-3 | 12 | TRBV30 | AWNQGTLSDTQY
TRBJ1-2 | 13 | TRBV6-5 | ASSYSAALNYGYT
TRBJ2-1 | 12 | TRBV7-2 | ASSPGGTSGEQF
TRBJ1-4 | 13 | TRBV6-5 | ASSFAGTANEKLF
TRBJ1-2 | 10 | TRBV15 | ATRSGSYGYT
TRBJ1-4 | 13 | TRBV4-1 | ASSQGHRDGEKLF
TRBJ2-5 | 11 | TRBV11-3 | ASSRAVQETQY
TRBJ1-1 | 10 | TRBV6-6 | ASSYPDSEAF
TRBJ1-1 | 12 | TRBV5-8 | ASSLWTGNTEAF
TRBJ1-2 | 10 | TRBV5-1 | ASSFDRSGYT
TRBJ2-7 | 9 | TRBV6-1 | ASSQGSEQY
TRBJ1-2 | 12 | TRBV30 | AWTQDHSPYGYT
TRBJ1-5 | 14 | TRBV19 | ASSIEGAAGNQPQH
TRBJ2-3 | 11 | TRBV28 | ALGGLAGDTQY
TRBJ2-5 | 14 | TRBV4-1 | ASSHPAKRYQETQY
TRBJ2-3 | 14 | TRBV7-9 | ASSLSTSGGADTQY
TRBJ1-1 | 14 | TRBV18 | ASSPNGDSEASEAF
TRBJ2-3 | 12 | TRBV6-6 | ASTTRTPVDTQY
TRBJ2-3 | 13 | TRBV27 | ASSSRLAGGDTQY
TRBJ2-5 | 11 | TRBV6-5 | ASRPNPSGPEY
TRBJ2-2 | 12 | TRBV28 | ASSAGPNTGELF
TRBJ2-1 | 14 | TRBV10-2 | ASSEILAGVNNEQF
TRBJ2-2 | 14 | TRBV9 | ASGNRQGPNTGELF
TRBJ2-1 | 12 | TRBV30 | AQAGQSSYNEQF
TRBJ1-4 | 14 | TRBV4-1 | ASSQESTQGSEKLF
TRBJ1-4 | 15 | TRBV19 | ASTPAQSGGAREKLF
TRBJ1-1 | 12 | TRBV7-7 | ASSLGRANTEAF
TRBJ1-2 | 13 | TRBV6-5 | ASSRTGWSNYGYT
TRBJ2-2 | 15 | TRBV7-2 | ASSFPAGGLLGGELF
TRBJ2-2 | 11 | TRBV25-1 | ASSQQGHGELF
TRBJ2-2 | 11 | TRBV11-2 | ASSLTGVGELF
TRBJ1-4 | 13 | TRBV18 | ASSDRGVTNEKLF
TRBJ1-3 | 13 | TRBV7-8 | ASSLPPGSGNTIY
TRBJ1-1 | 13 | TRBV6-4 | ASRPGTGGPTEAF
TRBJ1-1 | 12 | TRBV13 | ASSSRQGGTEAF
TRBJ2-1 | 12 | TRBV5-1 | ASSLGISYNEQF
TRBJ2-3 | 13 | TRBV27 | ASRMSGGFTDTQY
TRBJ2-7 | 9 | TRBV6-5 | ASSSIYEQY
TRBJ1-1 | 13 | TRBV7-9 | ASSPQGGGGTEAF